These T cell receptor beta chains were read from a single sample in a study of a mutant IDH1 vaccine in newly diagnosed glioma. TCRdb's table, derived via immunoSEQ multiplex PCR, lists solely in-frame clones and lacks some. Seen here are around 50,000 clones, just over 85% observed once, and the top ten hold 2% to 3%. Here the sequenced sample was PBMCs, taken from a glioma patient treated with radiotherapy, temozolomide or both. These receptors all stem from a middle-aged man with glioma. Each CDR3 is given with its conserved first and last residue. A D gene is named only where the DNA matches it firmly. Size is omitted from some rows. Given values are once, few, many or a class for expanded clones.

CDR3 DNA: TGTGCCAGCAGGGGACAGGGGATAGATACGCAGTATTTT
CDR3 protein: CASRGQGIDTQYF
V gene: TRBV11-3
D gene: TRBD1
clone size: few
J gene: TRBJ2-3

CDR3 DNA: TGTGCCACCAGCAGAGTCACGTCACGAGGGGAGACCCAGTACTTC
CDR3 protein: CATSRVTSRGETQYF
V gene: TRBV15
D gene: NA
clone size: once
J gene: TRBJ2-5

CDR3 DNA: TGTGCCAGTAGTCCCGAGACAGGGAACTATGGCTACACCTTC
CDR3 protein: CASSPETGNYGYTF
V gene: TRBV19
D gene: TRBD1
clone size: NA
J gene: TRBJ1-2

CDR3 DNA: TGTGCCAGCGGACGGAACAATCAGCCCCAGCATTTT
CDR3 protein: CASGRNNQPQHF
V gene: TRBV7-8
D gene: NA
clone size: few
J gene: TRBJ1-5

CDR3 DNA: TGTGCCAGCAGTGAGCTGGAGGGAAACGAGCAGTTCTTC
CDR3 protein: CASSELEGNEQFF
V gene: TRBV6-5
D gene: NA
clone size: NA
J gene: TRBJ2-1

CDR3 DNA: TGTGCCAGTAGTATCAGGTGGGCTAGCGGAACCACAGATACGCAGTATTTT
CDR3 protein: CASSIRWASGTTDTQYF
V gene: TRBV19
D gene: TRBD2
clone size: NA
J gene: TRBJ2-3

CDR3 DNA: TGTGCCAGCAGTTCGGGACAGCTTATTGAAAAACTGTTTTTT
CDR3 protein: CASSSGQLIEKLFF
V gene: TRBV6-5
D gene: TRBD1
clone size: NA
J gene: TRBJ1-4

CDR3 DNA: TGTGCCAGTAGTCCTCTTGGGTCAGGGCGAGAGACCCAGTACTTC
CDR3 protein: CASSPLGSGRETQYF
V gene: TRBV19
D gene: NA
clone size: NA
J gene: TRBJ2-5

CDR3 DNA: TGTGCCAGTAGTTCCCCGGGAAGGGGATCGCAAGGCTACACCTTC
CDR3 protein: CASSSPGRGSQGYTF
V gene: TRBV19
D gene: NA
clone size: NA
J gene: TRBJ1-2

CDR3 DNA: TGTGCCAGCAAGTTGAGGGGTGCAGCGGAGCTATATTCAGATACGCAGTATTTT
CDR3 protein: CASKLRGAAELYSDTQYF
V gene: TRBV19
D gene: NA
clone size: NA
J gene: TRBJ2-3

CDR3 DNA: TGTGCCAGCAGCTTCAGACTAGCGGGAGGGTACGGGGAGCTGTTTTTT
CDR3 protein: CASSFRLAGGYGELFF
V gene: TRBV7-2
D gene: TRBD2
clone size: NA
J gene: TRBJ2-2

CDR3 DNA: TGTGCCAGCTCACCAGGGATGAACACTGAAGCTTTCTTT
CDR3 protein: CASSPGMNTEAFF
V gene: TRBV18
D gene: NA
clone size: few
J gene: TRBJ1-1

CDR3 DNA: TGCGCCAGCAGACAAAGCAGGGGCCGGGTGTTGAACACTGAAGCTTTCTTT
CDR3 protein: CASRQSRGRVLNTEAFF
V gene: TRBV5-1
D gene: NA
clone size: NA
J gene: TRBJ1-1

CDR3 DNA: TGCGCCAGCAGACCGATAGCAACTAATGAAAAACTGTTTTTT
CDR3 protein: CASRPIATNEKLFF
V gene: TRBV5-1
D gene: NA
clone size: NA
J gene: TRBJ1-4

CDR3 DNA: TGCGCCAGCAGCCAAGGTGTGGGCAGCTCCTACGAGCAGTACTTC
CDR3 protein: CASSQGVGSSYEQYF
V gene: TRBV4-3
D gene: NA
clone size: NA
J gene: TRBJ2-7

CDR3 DNA: TGTGCCAGTAGTATCGCGGGAGGGTCCTACGAGCAGTACTTC
CDR3 protein: CASSIAGGSYEQYF
V gene: TRBV19
D gene: TRBD2
clone size: NA
J gene: TRBJ2-7

CDR3 DNA: TGTGCCAGCACCCCAGGGACAGGGCTCTACAATGAGCAGTTCTTC
CDR3 protein: CASTPGTGLYNEQFF
V gene: TRBV7-2
D gene: TRBD1
clone size: NA
J gene: TRBJ2-1

CDR3 DNA: TGCGCCAGCAGCCCGATAGGCGGGGCGGGCGAGCAGTACTTC
CDR3 protein: CASSPIGGAGEQYF
V gene: TRBV5-1
D gene: NA
clone size: NA
J gene: TRBJ2-7

CDR3 DNA: TGTGCCAGTAGTATCAGGGGAATCACCGGGGAGCTGTTTTTT
CDR3 protein: CASSIRGITGELFF
V gene: TRBV19
D gene: NA
clone size: NA
J gene: TRBJ2-2

CDR3 DNA: TGTGCCACCCGACAGGGCGGTGTTGGCGAGCAGTACTTC
CDR3 protein: CATRQGGVGEQYF
V gene: TRBV2
D gene: TRBD1
clone size: few
J gene: TRBJ2-7

CDR3 DNA: TGCGCCAGCAGCTTGGTCTTGGACTCCTCTGGGCAGTTCTTC
CDR3 protein: CASSLVLDSSGQFF
V gene: TRBV5-1
D gene: NA
clone size: NA
J gene: TRBJ2-1

CDR3 DNA: TGTGCCAGCAGCTTCCAGGGGAGTAATGAAAAACTGTTTTTT
CDR3 protein: CASSFQGSNEKLFF
V gene: TRBV7-2
D gene: NA
clone size: few
J gene: TRBJ1-4

CDR3 DNA: TGCGCCAGCAGCCAAGCTAATCTAGCGGCCTACAATGAGCAGTTCTTC
CDR3 protein: CASSQANLAAYNEQFF
V gene: TRBV4-1
D gene: TRBD2
clone size: NA
J gene: TRBJ2-1

CDR3 DNA: TGTGCCAGCAGTGAACTGGTGACCATATATTTT
CDR3 protein: CASSELVTIYF
V gene: TRBV2
D gene: NA
clone size: NA
J gene: TRBJ1-3

CDR3 DNA: TGTGCCAGCTTTCCTGCAGGGAGGTATGGCTACACCTTC
CDR3 protein: CASFPAGRYGYTF
V gene: TRBV6-5
D gene: NA
clone size: NA
J gene: TRBJ1-2

CDR3 DNA: TGTGCCAGCAGCCCGAGGGAGGGGAACACTGAAGCTTTCTTT
CDR3 protein: CASSPREGNTEAFF
V gene: TRBV7-9
D gene: NA
clone size: NA
J gene: TRBJ1-1

CDR3 DNA: TGTGCTATACGGACTAGGAACACCGGGGAGCTGTTTTTT
CDR3 protein: CAIRTRNTGELFF
V gene: TRBV19
D gene: TRBD2
clone size: NA
J gene: TRBJ2-2

CDR3 DNA: TGTGCCAGCAGGAGGTGGACAGGGGACGCTTTCTTT
CDR3 protein: CASRRWTGDAFF
V gene: TRBV7-9
D gene: TRBD1
clone size: NA
J gene: TRBJ1-1

CDR3 DNA: TGTGCCAGCAGCTCTAGGACTAGCTACGCGTACTTC
CDR3 protein: CASSSRTSYAYF
V gene: TRBV7-2
D gene: TRBD2
clone size: NA
J gene: TRBJ2-7

CDR3 DNA: TGTGCCAGCAGCGGACAGCTCTACAATGAGCAGTTCTTC
CDR3 protein: CASSGQLYNEQFF
V gene: TRBV9
D gene: NA
clone size: NA
J gene: TRBJ2-1

CDR3 DNA: TGTGCCAGCAGTGAATTTGGGCTGAACACCGGGGAGCTGTTTTTT
CDR3 protein: CASSEFGLNTGELFF
V gene: TRBV6-1
D gene: NA
clone size: NA
J gene: TRBJ2-2

CDR3 DNA: TGTGCCAGCAGCTTAGTCAATTCGGAGACCCAGTACTTC
CDR3 protein: CASSLVNSETQYF
V gene: TRBV11-2
D gene: NA
clone size: NA
J gene: TRBJ2-5

CDR3 DNA: TGTGCCAGCAGCTGCTGGGGTTGCGTTGGCTACACCTTC
CDR3 protein: CASSCWGCVGYTF
V gene: TRBV27
D gene: NA
clone size: once
J gene: TRBJ1-2

CDR3 DNA: TGTGCCATCGGGCCGGTTGGCAGGAGGAGCAATGAGCAGTTCTTC
CDR3 protein: CAIGPVGRRSNEQFF
V gene: TRBV10-3
D gene: NA
clone size: NA
J gene: TRBJ2-1

CDR3 DNA: TGCGCCAGCAGCCAAGAAGTTATGGACGGGCTAGCGGGTCGCAATGAGCAGTTCTTC
CDR3 protein: CASSQEVMDGLAGRNEQFF
V gene: TRBV4-3
D gene: TRBD2
clone size: few
J gene: TRBJ2-1

CDR3 DNA: TGTGCCAGCAGTTACCTACAGGGTGGGGGGGACGAGCAGTACTTC
CDR3 protein: CASSYLQGGGDEQYF
V gene: TRBV6-6
D gene: NA
clone size: NA
J gene: TRBJ2-7

CDR3 DNA: TGTGCCAGCAGCCCCCAGGTTAGCACAGATACGCAGTATTTT
CDR3 protein: CASSPQVSTDTQYF
V gene: TRBV11-3
D gene: NA
clone size: NA
J gene: TRBJ2-3

CDR3 DNA: TGCGCCAGCAGCGTCTCTAGCGGGAGCTCCTACGAGCAGTACTTC
CDR3 protein: CASSVSSGSSYEQYF
V gene: TRBV4-3
D gene: TRBD2
clone size: NA
J gene: TRBJ2-7

CDR3 DNA: TGTGCCAGCAGCGTCCCGGGACTAGCGGGGGGAAGCACAGATACGCAGTATTTT
CDR3 protein: CASSVPGLAGGSTDTQYF
V gene: TRBV7-2
D gene: TRBD2
clone size: NA
J gene: TRBJ2-3

CDR3 DNA: TGTGCCAGTAGTATCATCCAGAGTCAGCCCCAGCATTTT
CDR3 protein: CASSIIQSQPQHF
V gene: TRBV19
D gene: NA
clone size: few
J gene: TRBJ1-5

CDR3 DNA: TGTGCCAGCAGTTTATGGGGACAGACAATGTATGGCTACACCTTC
CDR3 protein: CASSLWGQTMYGYTF
V gene: TRBV28
D gene: TRBD1
clone size: NA
J gene: TRBJ1-2